These 32 T cell receptor beta chains came from one sample sequenced in a study of regulatory T cells in long-lasting Graves disease (dated by TCRdb to the early 2020s). The time point label, read with the paper, signifies: newly diagnosed GD, antithyroid drugs for less than 3 months. For both TCR sequencing and RNA sequencing, RNA was extracted from PBMCs in TRIzol. Libraries came from multiplex PCR. TCRdb names Illumina HiSeq 4000 as the instrument used. To build TCR beta libraries, CDR3 regions were amplified by Arm-PCR using iRepertoire HTBI primers. TCRdb's own reprocessing of the public reads used fastp at Q25 and MiXCR and kept productive beta chains. For every CDR3 protein sequence, its rows merge into one entry that carries the most common genes and DNA. This sample is represented by 400,000 to 500,000 distinct CDR3 sequences; about 14% of them were singletons. The biggest ten clones account for over 15% of the sample.

These data are also associated with another study on T cells in Graves' hyperthyroidism and ophthalmopathy.

This material consisted of peripheral blood mononuclear cells (PBMCs), taken at new diagnosis, from a patient treated with antithyroid drugs. All receptors derive from a woman aged 45-65 years with Graves disease. Donor details come from another sample of the same person, matched by shared clones.

This clonotype was found many times. The chain is built from TRBV12-3 or TRBV12-4 and TRBJ1-5; possibly TRBD1 for D (6 bases). Trimming removed 7 bases from V and 0 bases from J, with 16 bases in between. The CDR3 length is 16 residues. The CDR3 loop is CASTPEGGNSNQPQHF. In DNA form, the CDR3 reads TGTGCCAGCACCCCGGAAGGGGGAAATAGCAATCAGCCCCAGCATTTT.

This clonotype came up many times. V usage is TRBV5-4 and J usage is TRBJ2-3; 9 positions agree with TRBD2. The CDR3 has 14 amino acids. The V and J ends lost 1 base and 8 bases, in that order; junction bases with no gene match: 5. Germline lookup yields CDR1 SGHNT and CDR2 YYREEE (reference sequence). The CDR3 DNA sequence: TGTGCCAGCAGCTTGCCTAGCGGGATAGGTACGCAGTATTTT. It yields the protein CASSLPSGIGTQYF.

This clonotype was counted once. The chain is built from TRBV12-3 or TRBV12-4 and TRBJ2-4, with a possible D match to TRBD1 (6 bases). V was shortened by 1 base and J by 15 bases, with 25 bases between the two germline ends. The CDR3 has 16 amino acids. The CDR3 here is CASSLGGTLLRDTRYF. The CDR3 DNA reads as TGTGCCAGCAGTTTAGGAGGGACACTTCTAAGGGACACTCGGTACTTC.

This clonotype has ten or more counts. The genes are TRBV27 and TRBJ2-5; 7 bases fit TRBD2. The V segment lost 3 bases and the J segment 2 bases; nucleotides outside the gene matches: 6. The CDR3 sequence is 15 residues long. Germline V gives CDR1 MNHEY, CDR2 SMNVEV (reference sequence). CDR3 amino acids: CASSFGGRGQETQYF. CDR3 coding DNA: TGTGCCAGCAGTTTCGGTGGGAGGGGACAAGAGACCCAGTACTTC.

This clonotype came up many times. V is TRBV27 and J is TRBJ1-4; no clear D. In germline, CDR1 is MNHEY, CDR2 SMNVEV (reference sequence). The CDR3 consists of 16 residues. V lost 4 bases, J lost 7 bases, and 19 bases lay in between. CDR3 residues: CASSSEARKGGEKLFF. The CDR3 nucleotides are TGTGCCAGCAGTTCGGAAGCTCGGAAAGGCGGTGAAAAACTGTTTTTT. The variable domain in full, completed from reference TRBV27 and TRBJ1-4, reads EAQVTQNPRYLITVTGKKLTVTCSQNMNHEYMSWYRQDPGLGLRQIYYSMNVEVTDKGDVPEGYKVSRKEKRNFPLILESPSPNQTSLYFCASSSEARKGGEKLFFGSGTQLSVL.

This clonotype was counted only a few times. This chain connects TRBV12-3 or TRBV12-4 to TRBJ1-6, with 7 bases lining up with TRBD1. V was clipped by 0 bases and J by 2 bases; unmatched bases: 4. The CDR3 runs to 17 residues. The CDR3 loop reads CASSLAGQKAYNSPLHF. The CDR3 DNA sequence: TGTGCCAGCAGTTTAGCGGGACAGAAAGCCTATAATTCACCCCTCCACTTT.

This clonotype was detected many times. The V gene is TRBV2, the J gene TRBJ2-2; D remains ambiguous. The length of the CDR3 is 16 residues. V lost 4 bases and J lost 6, with 18 bases in between. The V gene's germline CDR1 is SNHLY and CDR2 FYNNEI. The CDR3 nucleotides read TGTGCCAGCAGTGCCGCATTGGAGTTTTCTGCCGGGGAGCTGTTTTTT. Protein sequence: CASSAALEFSAGELFF.

The rearrangement uses TRBV9 and TRBJ2-7; 9 positions match TRBD1. This CDR3 has 15 amino acids. The V and J ends lost 7 bases and 5 bases, in that order; junction bases with no gene match: 13. Germline V CDR1 and CDR2: SGDLS, YYNGEE. The CDR3 region is CASGPTRTGVHEQYF. CDR3 nucleotides: TGTGCCAGCGGACCAACCCGGACAGGGGTCCACGAGCAGTACTTC.

In its sample, this clonotype was seen a few times. This chain joins TRBV5-1 and TRBJ2-1, with 10 bases matching TRBD1. CDR1 is SGHRS and CDR2 is YFSETQ in the germline V gene. The length of the CDR3 is 16 residues. With V trimmed by 0 bases and J by 7 bases, 7 bases remained unmatched. DNA for the CDR3: TGCGCCAGCAGCTTGGTCCGGGACAGGGGCGGGAATGAGCAGTTCTTC. Translated: CASSLVRDRGGNEQFF.

Many counts were recorded for this clonotype. This chain links TRBV3-1 with TRBJ1-2, with D hard to call. The CDR3 is 15 amino acids. Germline assignment: CDR1 LGHDT and CDR2 YNNKEL (reference sequence). Trimming removed 2 bases at V and 8 bases at J, with 18 bases between. The CDR3 DNA sequence: TGTGCCAGCAGCCAATCGGCCCGACGGGGTGAAGGCTACACCTTC. It yields the protein CASSQSARRGEGYTF.

This clonotype was detected only a few times. The chain joins TRBV7-8 to TRBJ2-7; possibly TRBD2 for D (5 bases). This CDR3 has 14 residues. From germline, CDR1 is SGHVS and CDR2 FQNEAQ. V lost 1 base and J lost 4, with 11 bases in between. CDR3 sequence reads: CASSLGRGPYEQYF. The CDR3 nucleotides are TGTGCCAGCAGCTTAGGTCGAGGGCCTTACGAGCAGTACTTC. Variable domain in full (rest from reference TRBV7-8 and TRBJ2-7): GAGVSQSPRYKVAKRGQDVALRCDPISGHVSLFWYQQALGQGPEFLTYFQNEAQLDKSGLPSDRFFAERPEGSVSTLKIQRTQQEDSAVYLCASSLGRGPYEQYFGPGTRLTVT.

This clonotype was picked up many times. V gene TRBV20-1 combines with J gene TRBJ2-1, with 7 bases lining up with TRBD2. This CDR3 spans 14 amino acids. The trim removed 5 bases at V and 0 bases at J, leaving 4 bases unmatched. Germline V CDR1 and CDR2: DFQATT, SNEGSKA (reference sequence). The CDR3 nucleotides are TGCAGTGCTCGAGCGGGGAGCTCCTACAATGAGCAGTTCTTC. Its protein product is CSARAGSSYNEQFF.

This clonotype was detected only a few times. The V call is TRBV20-1, the J call TRBJ2-2, with a possible D match to TRBD2 (7 bases). The CDR3 extends over 15 amino acids. Germline V gives CDR1 DFQATT, CDR2 SNEGSKA (reference sequence). Between the trimmed V and J ends, which lost 5 bases and 3 bases, there was a span of 16 bases. CDR3 in DNA: TGCAGTGCTCCGAGGGGGGGGCTGTACACCGGGGAGCTGTTTTTT. Its protein product is CSAPRGGLYTGELFF.

Of note for this clonotype: This sequence may be a read error, since a much larger clone differs from it by one base. In this CDR3 the conserved last residue, phenylalanine or tryptophan, is missing, so a read error is likely. The gene calls are TRBV12-3 or TRBV12-4 and TRBJ1-1; 7 bases are shared with TRBD1. The CDR3 spans 13 residues. Germline trimming cut 0 bases from V and 8 bases from J; bases unmatched to any gene: 3. The CDR3 loop is CASSLAPRGEAFL. CDR3 coding DNA: TGTGCCAGCAGTTTAGCGCCCAGGGGGGAAGCTTTCCTT.

This clonotype was found a few times. The J gene is TRBJ1-1, the V gene TRBV7-9; 8 bases line up with TRBD1. The CDR3 covers 14 residues. The trim removed 5 bases at V and 0 bases at J, leaving 2 bases unmatched. In germline, CDR1 is SEHNR, CDR2 FQNEAQ (reference sequence). CDR3 sequence reads: CASSGDRLNTEAFF. Written as DNA, the CDR3 is TGTGCCAGCAGCGGGGACAGGTTGAACACTGAAGCTTTCTTT.

Of note for this clonotype: Possible read error: a much larger clone is one base away. The CDR3 DNA reads as TGTGTCAGCAGTTACGGGGGAGTGAAATCTAGCACAGATACGCAGTATTTT. Residues: CVSSYGGVKSSTDTQYF. The V gene is TRBV6-2 or TRBV6-3, the J gene TRBJ2-3; TRBD2 is a possible D gene (6 bases). The germline gives CDR1 MNHEY, CDR2 SVGEGT. The CDR3 spans 17 residues.

This clonotype was recorded many times. CDR3 region: CASSPDRDYGYTF. CDR3 nucleotides: TGTGCCAGCAGCCCGGACAGGGACTATGGCTACACCTTC. The rearrangement uses TRBV18 and TRBJ1-2; TRBD1 agrees at 8 bases. J was trimmed by 3 bases and V by 8 bases; bases with no gene match: 5. CDR1 KGHSH and CDR2 LQKENI come from the germline V gene. CDR3 length: 13 amino acids.

This clonotype occurred many times. V usage is TRBV7-8 and J usage is TRBJ2-1; 9 nucleotides agree with TRBD2. The V and J ends lost 0 bases and 6 bases, in that order; junction bases with no gene match: 12. CDR1 SGHVS and CDR2 FQNEAQ come from the germline V gene. CDR3 size: 18 residues. The CDR3 is CASSLALAGTLHVNEQFF. CDR3 sequence (DNA): TGTGCCAGCAGCTTAGCACTAGCGGGCACCCTCCATGTCAATGAGCAGTTCTTC.

This clonotype was counted many times. The chain uses TRBV7-9 and TRBJ2-5; D may correspond to TRBD1 or TRBD2 (5 bases each). The V gene's germline CDR1 is SEHNR and CDR2 FQNEAQ (reference sequence). The CDR3 loop spans 14 amino acids. The ends were cut back, 5 bases at V and 4 bases at J, with 14 bases in the middle. The DNA for the CDR3 is TGTGCCAGCAGCGAAACGGACGGGACAGAGACCCAGTACTTC. Translating it yields CASSETDGTETQYF.

This clonotype was counted ten times or more. The rearrangement uses TRBV24-1 and TRBJ2-1; the D gene is possibly TRBD1 (7 bases). Trimming cost V 4 bases and J 2 bases, with 14 bases left between them. The germline V gene encodes CDR1 KGHDR and CDR2 SFDVKD. This CDR3 is 16 amino acids long. The CDR3 loop reads CATSDRTGGTYNEQFF. In nucleotides, the CDR3 is TGTGCCACCAGTGACCGGACAGGAGGGACCTACAATGAGCAGTTCTTC.

The chain uses TRBV7-9 and TRBJ2-3; a possible D gene is TRBD2 (6 bases). Germline values: CDR1 SEHNR, CDR2 FQNEAQ (reference sequence). The CDR3 is 15 amino acids. The V end lost 5 bases, the J end lost 1 base, and 13 bases lay between the germline ends. The CDR3 sequence: CASSLEGTGTDTQYF. For the CDR3, the DNA is TGTGCCAGCAGCCTGGAGGGAACGGGCACAGATACGCAGTATTTT.

This clonotype was counted between two and nine times. This chain joins TRBV28 and TRBJ2-7; 12 nucleotides match TRBD2. CDR3 length: 16 amino acids. The J segment lost 7 bases and the V segment lost 6 bases, leaving 13 bases of the junction unmatched. Germline V gives CDR1 MDHEN, CDR2 SYDVKM. The CDR3 DNA follows: TGTGCCAGCAGCCAGCGACTAGCGGGAGCCGGGGATGAGCAGTACTTC. It is translated as CASSQRLAGAGDEQYF.

About this clonotype: With only one base between it and a far larger clone, this is likely a read error. This chain links TRBV11-3 with TRBJ2-3, with 8 bases that match TRBD2. The V gene's germline CDR1 is SGHNT and CDR2 YENEEA. The junction had 10 bases not matched to a gene; V was cut back by 5 bases and J by 6 bases. The CDR3 loop spans 15 amino acids. Here the CDR3 reads CASSRITGGRDTQYF. The CDR3 nucleotides are TGTGCCAGCAGCCGAATAACGGGCGGGAGGGATACGCAGTATTTT.

This clonotype was counted only a few times. V usage is TRBV4-1 and J usage is TRBJ2-7; 8 nucleotides agree with TRBD1. Trimming removed 0 bases from V and 4 bases from J; junction bases left unmatched: 8. In germline, CDR1 is MGHRA, CDR2 YSYEKL. CDR3 length equals 16 residues. The chain's CDR3 is CASSQDLQGAEYEQYF. The CDR3 nucleotides are TGCGCCAGCAGCCAAGATCTGCAGGGGGCCGAATACGAGCAGTACTTC.

This clonotype was picked up many times. This chain joins TRBV7-8 and TRBJ2-2; no reliable D call. CDR3 size: 12 residues. Per germline, CDR1 SGHVS and CDR2 FQNEAQ. V dropped 1 base and J dropped 7 bases, with 4 bases sitting between them. The CDR3: CASSLGHGELFF. The CDR3 coding sequence is TGTGCCAGCAGCTTAGGCCACGGGGAGCTGTTTTTT.

The chain couples TRBV12-3 or TRBV12-4 to TRBJ2-1; TRBD2 matches 11 bases. Trimming took 6 bases from V and 5 from J; bases not matched to a gene: 6. The CDR3 has 15 amino acids. The CDR3 DNA follows: TGTGCCAGCAGACAGGGACTAGCGGAGGACAATGAGCAGTTCTTC. Its protein is CASRQGLAEDNEQFF.

In its sample, this clonotype was seen once. This chain uses TRBV4-1 with TRBJ1-2, with D tentatively TRBD1 (6 bases). The CDR3 loop spans 13 amino acids. V was trimmed by 2 bases and J by 7 bases, leaving 11 bases between them. From germline, CDR1 is MGHRA and CDR2 YSYEKL. The CDR3 loop reads CASSQRGAGGYTF. CDR3 DNA sequence: TGCGCCAGCAGCCAAAGGGGGGCAGGTGGCTACACCTTC.

This chain uses TRBV7-2 with TRBJ2-2; no reliable D call. The CDR3 loop spans 13 amino acids. Deletions cut 5 bases from V and 6 bases from J, with 10 bases between. CDR1 is SGHTA, CDR2 FQGNSA, per germline. CDR3 DNA sequence: TGTGCCAGCAGCCGTTTTGGTCCCGGGGAGCTGTTTTTT. Translated, it gives CASSRFGPGELFF.

This clonotype was seen repeatedly, ten times or more. The V and J genes are TRBV9 and TRBJ2-3; 10 bases fit TRBD2. The CDR3 has 16 residues. Per germline, CDR1 SGDLS and CDR2 YYNGEE. J lost 6 bases, V lost 0 bases, and 7 bases had no gene match. CDR3 in amino acids: CASSVVAGGVEDTQYF. CDR3 DNA sequence: TGTGCCAGCAGCGTAGTAGCGGGAGGAGTTGAGGATACGCAGTATTTT.

The DNA of the CDR3 is TGTGCCAGCAGTTCCGTCGGGAAGCGGTACTACAATGAGCAGTTCTTC. This encodes CASSSVGKRYYNEQFF. This chain uses TRBV27 with TRBJ2-1; D is perhaps TRBD2 (5 bases). V was shortened by 4 bases and J by 3 bases, with 16 bases between the two germline ends. The CDR3 loop spans 16 amino acids. The germline gives CDR1 MNHEY, CDR2 SMNVEV (reference sequence).

The chain combines TRBV6-1 with TRBJ1-2; D gene unclear. The V end was cut by 2 bases, the J end by 4 bases, with 17 bases between. This CDR3 is built from 16 residues. The germline CDR1 and CDR2 sequences are MNHNS and SASEGT. CDR3 DNA: TGTGCCAGCAGTGAAAGGGAGGGCCCTCGGGCCTATGGCTACACCTTC. Its translation is CASSEREGPRAYGYTF.

This clonotype was detected many times. The V call is TRBV27, the J call TRBJ1-5; D gene unclear. The CDR3 extends over 15 amino acids. Trimming stripped 6 bases from V and 0 bases from J, with 12 bases between. The germline CDR1 and CDR2 sequences are MNHEY and SMNVEV (reference sequence). The CDR3 here is CASRPVSGSNQPQHF. For the CDR3, the DNA is TGTGCCAGCAGACCCGTGTCAGGTAGCAATCAGCCCCAGCATTTT.